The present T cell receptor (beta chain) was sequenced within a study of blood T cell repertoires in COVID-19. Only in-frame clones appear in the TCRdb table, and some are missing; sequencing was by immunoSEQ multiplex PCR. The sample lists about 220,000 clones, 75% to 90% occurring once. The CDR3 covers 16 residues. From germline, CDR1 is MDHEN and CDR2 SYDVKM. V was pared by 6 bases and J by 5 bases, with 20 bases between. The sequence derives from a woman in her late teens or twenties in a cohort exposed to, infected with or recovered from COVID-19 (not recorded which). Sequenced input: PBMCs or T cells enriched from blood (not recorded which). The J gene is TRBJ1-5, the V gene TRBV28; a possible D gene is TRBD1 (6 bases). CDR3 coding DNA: TGTGCCAGCAGCACCGCGGGAGGGGGAGAATATCAGCCCCAGCATTTT. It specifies CASSTAGGGEYQPQHF.